This T cell receptor (beta chain) came from a study of blood T cell repertoires in COVID-19. Across the whole study: The cDNA or gDNA used as material had been derived from T cells, B-cell-depleted T cells, or PBMCs.

Per the study methods: Estimated nucleated cell counts came from reference gene primer amplification. Repertoires were generated with immunoSEQ multiplex PCR, while TCRdb's copy carries only in-frame clones and drops some. For V, J and clone size, that table is used; D and trimming come from the DNA. The data hold some 220,000 clones, with approximately 90% observed a single time. All enrollees were roughly 18 to 100 years old and from roughly 22 US areas. Each recovered donor of Cohort 3 presented with two negative PCRs, clearance, or symptom resolution. This CDR3 has 18 amino acids. The V gene end was trimmed by 1 base and the J gene end by 1 base; junction bases not matched to a gene: 10. Germline CDR1 and CDR2: LGHNA and YNFKEQ. The table lists this clone with a few counts.

The clonotype comes from a woman aged 25 to 45 who had recovered from COVID-19. V is TRBV4-2 and J is TRBJ1-1; 9 nucleotides match TRBD1. Source material: PBMCs or T cells enriched from blood (not recorded which). CDR3: CASSQVFDGTGKNTEAFF. CDR3 nucleotides: TGTGCCAGCAGCCAAGTGTTTGATGGGACAGGGAAGAACACTGAAGCTTTCTTT.